The text below deals with one T cell receptor (beta chain). What this receptor recognizes is not known. The record has no base qualities; no much larger clone is one base away. This sample was included in a study of T cell clonotyping in hematopoietic cell transplantation (dated by TCRdb to about 2021). A note on the overall study: The study collected some 140 blood samples from 35 consecutive transplant recipients and their related donors. Recruitment of patients ran from 2015 to early 2017, and follow-up continued until late 2020 or until death. General findings and caveats noted by the study authors: Just a small fraction of recipient repertoires overlapped with donor repertoires, and more than 97% appeared de novo at the given depth. Recipient TCR diversity fell after transplant, with pathologically expanded clonotypes rising progressively from day 30 to day 180. Broader TCR repertoire diversity after transplant was predicted by Inverse Simpson Index values from donors and from recipients before transplant. The sample size was limited and the cells went unsorted, which meant the CD4 and CD8 repertoire contributions could not be told apart.

According to the germline V gene, CDR1 reads MDHEN and CDR2 reads SYDVKM. The junction carries 2 bases between V and J, which are trimmed by 5 bases and 3 bases respectively. From the cysteine through the phenylalanine, the CDR3 covers 11 amino acids. CDR3 DNA only is kept here, 33 bases in frame from base 1. Related transplant donors provided blood samples for TCR beta sequencing. Using Nuclei Lysis Solution, genomic DNA was extracted from unfractionated peripheral blood mononuclear cells that were either fresh or cryopreserved. With the immunoSEQ assay, which is a bias-controlled multiplex PCR relying on V- and J-specific primers, TCR beta CDR3 regions were amplified from genomic DNA. A second PCR step added a proprietary barcode and Illumina adapter sequences to the CDR3 amplicons. An Illumina MiSeq instrument was used for sequencing of the CDR3 libraries. Per the authors' processing: Export and quality control were performed with immunoSEQ Analyzer 3.0, and downstream analyses were performed with R Bioconductor and Immunarch. Only productive rearrangements in the normalized downsampled data set went into calculating the repertoire metrics. Clonotypes larger than 5 templates in the normalized cohort were defined as pathologically expanded. The Inverse Simpson Index was used to measure repertoire diversity. The non-normalized data set was used for CMV-specificity analyses so that all clonotypes could be captured. Imported from immuneACCESS, the table was reduced by TCRdb to in-frame sequences with V and J called. These copies leave out some clones; in studies compared against another copy, an unresolved V gene accounts for under half, and the cause of the remainder is not known. That table gives V, J and clone size, and the DNA gave D and trimming. This sample lists 65,000 to 75,000 clones; roughly 93% were detected once. The ten largest make up roughly 1.5% of the sample.

Sequences were obtained from peripheral blood mononuclear cells. The TCR was taken from a man between 45 and 60 years old in good health. Some clones in this sample may be carry-over from other donors' samples. The chain joins TRBV28 to TRBJ1-5; no D gene can be assigned with confidence. The DNA reads as follows: TGTGCCAGCAGTATCAATCAGCCCCAGCATTTT. Its protein product is CASSINQPQHF.